These 26 T cell receptor beta chains originate from one sample sequenced in a study of OX40 agonist ivuxolimab in advanced cancers. The table came from immunoSEQ multiplex PCR; TCRdb's copy has only in-frame clones and leaves some out. The sample contains some 110,000 clones, about nine tenths of which appear only once. Sequences were derived from CD4+ or CD8+ T cells sorted from blood, sampled in a trial of the OX40 agonist ivuxolimab. Receptors originate from an adult with an advanced solid tumor such as melanoma, head and neck, liver or kidney cancer.

This chain links TRBV13 with TRBJ2-6; D gene unclear. Germline CDR1 PRHDT, CDR2 FYEKMQ (reference sequence). Between the trimmed V and J ends, which lost 0 bases and 0 bases, there was a span of 6 bases. The CDR3 runs to 16 residues. The CDR3 spells CASSLGRVSGANVLTF. DNA for the CDR3: TGTGCCAGCAGCTTAGGAAGGGTCTCTGGGGCCAACGTCCTGACTTTC.

The chain joins TRBV7-8 to TRBJ2-3, with TRBD2 matching 15 bases. CDR1 and CDR2 (germline): SGHVS, FQNEAQ. This CDR3 is 21 amino acids long. V trimming: 5 bases; J trimming: 1 base; junction bases outside the gene matches: 16. The CDR3 region has the DNA TGTGCCAGCAGCCCCCGCCGGCCCGGGACTAGCGGGGGGACCCGCACAGATACGCAGTATTTT. Its protein product is CASSPRRPGTSGGTRTDTQYF.

The genes are TRBV6-1 and TRBJ1-6, with unresolved D. CDR3 length: 15 residues. V shed 2 bases and J shed 5 bases, with 10 bases lying between them. Germline loops: CDR1 MNHNS, CDR2 SASEGT. The CDR3 DNA is TGTGCCAGCAGTGAAAGGCGATTTAATAATTCACCCCTCCACTTT. Translation gives CASSERRFNNSPLHF.

This CDR3 reads CASSLAGIEQYF. The CDR3 DNA reads as TGTGCCAGCAGCTTAGCCGGCATCGAGCAGTACTTC. The V gene is TRBV7-9, the J gene TRBJ2-7, with D unclear. Trimming took off 0 bases at V and 6 bases at J, with 6 bases between the two ends. CDR1 is SEHNR, CDR2 FQNEAQ, per germline (reference sequence). This CDR3 comprises 12 residues.

This chain joins TRBV7-9 and TRBJ2-5; possible D gene TRBD2, 5 bases. The CDR3 covers 16 residues. Germline V gives CDR1 SEHNR, CDR2 FQNEAQ (reference sequence). Trimming removed 0 bases from V and 0 bases from J, with 11 bases in between. The CDR3 DNA reads as TGTGCCAGCAGCTTAGCCCCTCTAGCATACCAAGAGACCCAGTACTTC. The encoded protein is CASSLAPLAYQETQYF. Full variable domain (rest looked up from reference TRBV7-9 and TRBJ2-5): DTGVSQNPRHKITKRGQNVTFRCDPISEHNRLYWYRQTLGQGPEFLTYFQNEAQLEKSRLLSDRFSAERPKGSFSTLEIQRTEQGDSAMYLCASSLAPLAYQETQYFGPGTRLLVL.

The V gene is TRBV18, the J gene TRBJ2-2; 8 bases agree with TRBD1. V shed 5 bases and J 6 bases; nucleotides not matched to a gene: 5. Per the germline V gene, CDR1 is KGHSH and CDR2 is LQKENI. The length of the CDR3 is 14 residues. The CDR3 nucleotides read TGTGCCAGCTCAACAGGGGGTCATCCCGGGGAGCTGTTTTTT. Residues: CASSTGGHPGELFF.

The chain has TRBV4-3 and TRBJ1-5; TRBD1 agrees at 8 bases. The germline CDR1 and CDR2 sequences are LGHNA and YSLEER. Unmatched junction bases numbered 10, after V lost 4 bases and J lost 11 bases. This CDR3 is built from 14 residues. The CDR3 DNA follows: TGCGCCAGCAGCCGGGACAGGCATCAATCAGCCCAGCATTTT. Translated: CASSRDRHQSAQHF.

The chain couples TRBV6-5 to TRBJ2-7; tentative D call: TRBD1 (5 bases). CDR3 length equals 12 residues. V lost 2 bases and J 6 bases, leaving 8 bases between the germline ends. Germline V gene lookup returns CDR1 MNHEY and CDR2 SVGAGI. This CDR3 reads CASSYGRAEQYF. The CDR3, as DNA: TGTGCCAGCAGTTACGGCAGGGCCGAGCAGTACTTC.

The rearrangement joins TRBV6-4 to TRBJ2-7; 9 bases match TRBD1. Trimming removed 2 bases from V and 0 bases from J; junction bases left unmatched: 8. Germline assignment: CDR1 MRHNA and CDR2 SNTAGT. The CDR3 runs to 17 residues. DNA of the CDR3: TGTGCCAGCAGTGACACGTACCGGGACAGGGACTCCTACGAGCAGTACTTC. It translates to CASSDTYRDRDSYEQYF.

The V call is TRBV29-1, the J call TRBJ2-7; 7 nucleotides match TRBD2. V was clipped by 4 bases and J by 3 bases; unmatched bases: 6. The V gene's germline CDR1 is SQVTM and CDR2 ANQGSEA. This CDR3 has 13 residues. The CDR3 nucleotides read TGCAGCGTTGCCGGACTAGGGATCTACGAGCAGTACTTC. Its protein product is CSVAGLGIYEQYF.

The rearrangement joins TRBV6-1 to TRBJ2-7, with TRBD2 as a possible D gene (6 bases). Germline V gives CDR1 MNHNS, CDR2 SASEGT. V lost 6 bases to trimming and J lost 5 bases, with 11 bases between them. The CDR3 is 12 residues long. DNA for the CDR3: TGTGCCAGCAGCGTGGCGGGAAACGAGCAGTACTTC. This encodes CASSVAGNEQYF.

CDR3 residues: CASTRGYRREQYF. CDR3 nucleotides: TGTGCCAGCACTAGAGGGTATCGAAGGGAGCAGTACTTC. The chain employs TRBV28 and TRBJ2-7; D possibly corresponds to TRBD2 (5 bases). V was clipped by 7 bases and J by 7 bases, with 17 bases between them. The CDR3 has 13 amino acids. Germline-derived CDR1 and CDR2 are MDHEN and SYDVKM.

By share of the sample, this clone is medium-sized. This rearrangement joins TRBV7-2 to TRBJ2-7, with D tentatively TRBD2 (6 bases). Germline V gives CDR1 SGHTA, CDR2 FQGNSA. V was clipped by 5 bases and J by 3 bases, with 11 bases between them. The CDR3 sequence is 13 residues long. The CDR3 loop is CASSLSGGYEQYF. As DNA, the CDR3 is TGTGCCAGCAGCCTATCCGGGGGCTACGAGCAGTACTTC.

The rearrangement links TRBV5-1 to TRBJ2-7, with 12 bases aligning to TRBD2. CDR1 is SGHRS, CDR2 YFSETQ, per germline. With 4 bases clipped from V and 4 bases from J, the junction kept 6 bases outside the gene matches. This CDR3 has 15 amino acids. CDR3 bases: TGCGCCAGCAGCGAACCCCTAGCGGGGGGGTACGAGCAGTACTTC. It codes for CASSEPLAGGYEQYF.

The table lists this clone with a few counts. The V and J genes are TRBV19 and TRBJ2-4, with 7 bases that match TRBD2. The germline gives CDR1 LNHDA, CDR2 SQIVND (reference sequence). The CDR3 length is 16 residues. V lost 5 bases to trimming and J lost 0 bases; unmatched junction nucleotides: 7. As DNA, the CDR3 is TGTGCCAGTAGTTTTCAGCGGGATCTAGCCAAAAACATTCAGTACTTC. Translated: CASSFQRDLAKNIQYF.

The rearrangement joins TRBV7-8 to TRBJ2-5; possibly TRBD1 for D (6 bases). Germline V lookup: CDR1 SGHVS, CDR2 FQNEAQ. This CDR3 has 12 residues. Trimming took off 5 bases at V and 6 bases at J, with 10 bases between the two ends. CDR3 coding DNA: TGTGCCAGCAGCGGGACATCGCAGACCCAGTACTTC. Translated: CASSGTSQTQYF.

The chain carries TRBV5-1 and TRBJ2-2, with D possibly called TRBD1 or TRBD2 (6 bases each). Germline V gene sequence: CDR1 SGHRS, CDR2 YFSETQ. V lost 2 bases, J lost 3 bases, and 14 bases lay in between. The CDR3 runs 16 residues. The CDR3 sequence is CASSFFAGQDTGELFF. The CDR3 DNA follows: TGCGCCAGCAGCTTTTTCGCGGGACAAGACACCGGGGAGCTGTTTTTT.

CDR3 amino acids: CASSLRTQVQGPQHF. CDR3 bases: TGCGCCAGCAGCTTGCGAACCCAGGTCCAAGGACCCCAGCATTTT. The J gene is TRBJ1-5, the V gene TRBV5-1; no definite D call. V was trimmed by 1 base and J by 10 bases, leaving 18 bases between them. CDR3 size: 15 residues. The germline CDR1 and CDR2 sequences are SGHRS and YFSETQ.

CDR3 region: CASSLGTDQAFF. The CDR3 DNA reads as TGTGCCAGCAGCTTAGGGACGGACCAAGCTTTCTTT. The chain carries TRBV11-2 and TRBJ1-1; D is unclear. The V end was cut by 1 base, the J end by 9 bases, with 9 bases between. The CDR3 covers 12 residues. Germline V gives CDR1 SGHAT, CDR2 FQNNGV.

The chain links TRBV10-3 to TRBJ2-3; 9 nucleotides line up with TRBD1. Germline loops: CDR1 ENHRY, CDR2 SYGVKD. Losses at the gene ends were 5 bases for V and 3 bases for J; bases not matched to a gene: 6. This CDR3 has 15 amino acids. CDR3 DNA: TGTGCCATCAGTTCGACAGGGGGTTTGACAGATACGCAGTATTTT. This translates into CAISSTGGLTDTQYF.

This clone was recorded once. The chain joins TRBV7-3 to TRBJ2-2; 8 nucleotides agree with TRBD2. The V segment lost 5 bases and the J segment 0 bases; nucleotides outside the gene matches: 2. Germline assignment: CDR1 SGHTA and CDR2 FQGTGA. CDR3 size: 15 residues. CDR3 DNA: TGTGCCAGCAGCCCGGGACTAGCGAACACCGGGGAGCTGTTTTTT. It is translated as CASSPGLANTGELFF.

CDR3 loop: CASSERWDRNPSEQFF. The CDR3 coding sequence is TGTGCCAGCAGTGAACGTTGGGACAGGAATCCCAGTGAGCAGTTCTTC. The rearrangement links TRBV6-1 to TRBJ2-1; 8 nucleotides align to TRBD1. Trimming removed 2 bases from V and 9 bases from J; junction bases left unmatched: 12. CDR1 is MNHNS and CDR2 is SASEGT in the germline V gene. This CDR3 is 16 amino acids long.

The chain recombines TRBV7-9 with TRBJ1-4; D is uncertain. Deletions cut 3 bases from V and 4 bases from J, with 6 bases between. This CDR3 region has 13 residues. The germline CDR1 and CDR2 sequences are SEHNR and FQNEAQ (reference sequence). The CDR3 protein is CASSFSVNEKLFF. In DNA, the CDR3 is TGTGCCAGCAGCTTTAGTGTTAATGAAAAACTGTTTTTT.

The V gene is TRBV18, the J gene TRBJ2-1, with a tentative D call TRBD2 (6 bases). This CDR3 has 16 amino acids. Germline CDR1 and CDR2: KGHSH and LQKENI. Trimming removed 0 bases at V and 3 bases at J, with 12 bases between. In DNA, the CDR3 is TGTGCCAGCTCACCACCCATGGGGGGAAGCTACAATGAGCAGTTCTTC. Translating gives CASSPPMGGSYNEQFF. Supplemented by reference TRBV18 and TRBJ2-1, the full variable domain reads NAGVMQNPRHLVRRRGQEARLRCSPMKGHSHVYWYRQLPEEGLKFMVYLQKENIIDESGMPKERFSAEFPKEGPSILRIQQVVRGDSAAYFCASSPPMGGSYNEQFFGPGTRLTVL.

The rearrangement joins TRBV19 to TRBJ2-5; 8 bases line up with TRBD2. The length of the CDR3 is 17 residues. With 3 bases clipped from V and 3 bases from J, the junction kept 12 bases outside the gene matches. In germline, CDR1 is LNHDA, CDR2 SQIVND (reference sequence). The CDR3 region is CASSISRGGPPKETQYF. For the CDR3, the DNA is TGTGCCAGTAGTATTTCTCGCGGGGGGCCGCCCAAAGAGACCCAGTACTTC.

Here the CDR3 DNA reads TGTGCCAGCAGCGTAGTGGGACAGTCTAACAATGAGCAGTTCTTC. It encodes CASSVVGQSNNEQFF. The J gene is TRBJ2-1, the V gene TRBV9; TRBD1 matches 7 bases. Germline trimming cut 0 bases from V and 5 bases from J; bases unmatched to any gene: 5. This CDR3 is 15 amino acids long. Germline V gene lookup returns CDR1 SGDLS and CDR2 YYNGEE. The whole variable domain, filled in from reference TRBV9 and TRBJ2-1, reads DSGVTQTPKHLITATGQRVTLRCSPRSGDLSVYWYQQSLDQGLQFLIQYYNGEERAKGNILERFSAQQFPDLHSELNLSSLELGDSALYFCASSVVGQSNNEQFFGPGTRLTVL.